The TCR beta chain under discussion was sequenced for a study of blood T cells in healthy people across ages. Study as a whole: In model experiments, template switching was able to capture about one barcoded beta molecule for every two T cells that were present. The study, taken as a whole, reports: Age showed a roughly linear inverse relationship with TCR beta diversity per million T cells.

Donors each provided 8 to 10 milliliters of peripheral blood. Germline values: CDR1 DFQATT, CDR2 SNEGSKA (reference sequence). This CDR3 has 13 residues. V was trimmed by 6 bases and J by 4 bases, leaving 16 bases between them. PCR was performed a second time for about 7 to 11 cycles using a sample-barcoded 5' primer and a J-beta primer mix. TCRdb ran MiXCR on the 5' RACE reads and lists one entry per CDR3 protein. The repertoire holds 1.5 million to 2 million distinct CDR3 sequences, with around 36% as singletons. Turning to this clonotype: Its matching antigen is unknown.

The chain joins TRBV20-1 to TRBJ2-7; D might be TRBD2 (6 bases). The sequenced sample consisted of blood. The origin of this receptor is a woman aged 25 to 39 in good health. The CDR3 is CSAPSPTSYEQYF. The CDR3 nucleotides read TGCAGTGCGCCTTCTCCGACTAGTTACGAGCAGTACTTC.